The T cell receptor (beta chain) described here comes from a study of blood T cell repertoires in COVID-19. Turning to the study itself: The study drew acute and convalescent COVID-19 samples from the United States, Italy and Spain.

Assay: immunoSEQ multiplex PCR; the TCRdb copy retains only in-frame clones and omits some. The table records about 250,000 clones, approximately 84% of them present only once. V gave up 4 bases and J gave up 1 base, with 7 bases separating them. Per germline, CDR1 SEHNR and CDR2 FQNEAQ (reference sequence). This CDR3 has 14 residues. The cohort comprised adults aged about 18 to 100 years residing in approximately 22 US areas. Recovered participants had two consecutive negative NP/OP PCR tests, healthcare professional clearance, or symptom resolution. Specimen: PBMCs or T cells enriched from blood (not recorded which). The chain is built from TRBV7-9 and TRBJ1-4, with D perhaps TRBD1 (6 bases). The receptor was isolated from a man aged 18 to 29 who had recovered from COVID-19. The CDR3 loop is CASSSDRTNEKLFF. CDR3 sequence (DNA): TGTGCCAGCAGCTCGGACAGAACTAATGAAAAACTGTTTTTT.